These 22 T cell receptor beta chains were all obtained from the same sample, sequenced in a study of OX40 agonist ivuxolimab in advanced cancers. TCRdb's table, derived via immunoSEQ multiplex PCR, lists solely in-frame clones and lacks some. The sample shows 95,000 to 150,000 clones, around 93% of them seen only once. The source was CD4+ or CD8+ T cells sorted from blood, collected in a trial of the OX40 agonist ivuxolimab. The receptors here all came from an adult with an advanced solid tumor such as melanoma, head and neck, liver or kidney cancer.

V is TRBV11-2 and J is TRBJ1-1; D is perhaps TRBD1 (5 bases). The V gene's germline CDR1 is SGHAT and CDR2 FQNNGV. The CDR3 contains 14 residues. The V end lost 6 bases, the J end lost 5 bases, and 16 bases lay between the germline ends. This chain's CDR3 is CASSTGREGTEAFF. The CDR3 coding sequence is TGTGCCAGCAGTACGGGGAGGGAGGGGACTGAAGCTTTCTTT.

The rearrangement uses TRBV19 and TRBJ1-1; 12 bases agree with TRBD1. Per the germline V gene, CDR1 is LNHDA and CDR2 is SQIVND (reference sequence). V was pared by 6 bases and J by 5 bases, with 1 base of the junction left unmatched. CDR3 length: 13 amino acids. The CDR3 sequence is CASRGQGATEAFF. The CDR3, as DNA: TGTGCCAGTAGGGGACAGGGGGCAACTGAAGCTTTCTTT.

This chain uses TRBV27 with TRBJ2-1; 9 positions match TRBD2. Germline CDR1 MNHEY, CDR2 SMNVEV (reference sequence). This CDR3 has 16 amino acids. V trimming: 4 bases; J trimming: 8 bases; junction bases outside the gene matches: 12. CDR3 in amino acids: CASSYRTGTSLHEQFF. Written as DNA, the CDR3 is TGTGCCAGCAGTTACAGAACCGGGACTAGCCTCCATGAGCAGTTCTTC.

The rearrangement joins TRBV4-1 to TRBJ1-5; D unclear. Trimming shortened V by 0 bases and J by 0 bases, and 6 bases separated the two germline ends. The CDR3 covers 15 residues. Germline-derived CDR1 and CDR2 are MGHRA and YSYEKL. The CDR3 sequence is CASSQERDSNQPQHF. CDR3 nucleotides: TGCGCCAGCAGCCAAGAGCGAGATAGCAATCAGCCCCAGCATTTT.

V and J are TRBV7-6 and TRBJ2-5; the D call may be TRBD1 or TRBD2 (5 bases each). Trimming pared 5 bases from V and 2 bases from J, leaving 21 bases between. The CDR3 is 17 amino acids. Germline V gene data show CDR1 as SGHVS and CDR2 as FNYEAQ. Written as DNA, the CDR3 is TGTGCCAGCAGCCTCTTACAGAGGGGCTTAATTCAAGAGACCCAGTACTTC. It codes for CASSLLQRGLIQETQYF.

The rearrangement joins TRBV15 to TRBJ2-7; TRBD1 agrees at 9 bases. V lost 6 bases and J lost 3; bases outside the gene matches: 6. Germline CDR1 reads LNHNV; CDR2 reads YYDKDF (reference sequence). There are 14 residues in the CDR3. The CDR3 is CATRVGQGFYEQYF. CDR3 coding DNA: TGTGCCACCAGGGTGGGACAGGGATTCTACGAGCAGTACTTC.

J is TRBJ1-5 and V is TRBV6-1, with D maybe TRBD1 (6 bases). Between the trimmed V and J ends, which lost 7 bases and 5 bases, there was a span of 12 bases. From germline, CDR1 is MNHNS and CDR2 SASEGT. The CDR3 contains 13 residues. The DNA for the CDR3 is TGTGCCAGCAACCGCAGGGGCGATCAGCCCCAGCATTTT. It codes for CASNRRGDQPQHF.

Turning to this clone: Compared with germline, one end of the junction differs, possibly owing to a read error. This sequence joins TRBV28 and TRBJ2-7, with 9 bases matching TRBD1. Germline assignment: CDR1 MDHEN and CDR2 SYDVKM. The CDR3 is made up of 13 amino acids. The CDR3 region is CASSFQGQGLRDF. CDR3 DNA: TGTGCCAGCAGTTTTCAGGGACAGGGCTTAAGGGACTTC.

A single count supports this clone. This chain links TRBV30 with TRBJ1-2; D unclear. Trimming stripped 4 bases from V and 1 base from J, with 16 bases between. The CDR3 totals 15 residues. Germline V gene sequence: CDR1 GTSNPN, CDR2 SVGIG (reference sequence). As DNA, the CDR3 is TGTGCCTGGAAACCTGGACCGAACGTTAACTATGGCTACACCTTC. Translated, it gives CAWKPGPNVNYGYTF.

V usage is TRBV19 and J usage is TRBJ2-3, with TRBD2 identical over 11 bases. The V and J ends lost 8 bases and 3 bases, in that order; junction bases with no gene match: 4. Germline-derived CDR1 and CDR2 are LNHDA and SQIVND (reference sequence). This CDR3 has 14 residues. This CDR3 is CASSGLAGTDTQYF. The CDR3 DNA sequence: TGTGCCAGTTCCGGACTAGCGGGTACAGATACGCAGTATTTT.

The chain carries TRBV18 and TRBJ1-3, with D possibly matching TRBD1 (5 bases). V was shortened by 0 bases and J by 4 bases, with 16 bases between the two germline ends. Per germline, CDR1 KGHSH and CDR2 LQKENI. The CDR3 extends over 17 amino acids. The CDR3 coding sequence is TGTGCCAGCTCACCACCGCAGGACACCGTACTCGGAAACACCATATATTTT. Translated: CASSPPQDTVLGNTIYF. Full variable domain (remainder filled in from reference TRBV18 and TRBJ1-3): NAGVMQNPRHLVRRRGQEARLRCSPMKGHSHVYWYRQLPEEGLKFMVYLQKENIIDESGMPKERFSAEFPKEGPSILRIQQVVRGDSAAYFCASSPPQDTVLGNTIYFGEGSWLTVV.

This clone occurred once. The chain carries TRBV11-2 and TRBJ2-1; tentatively, D is TRBD1 (6 bases). Germline CDR1 reads SGHAT; CDR2 reads FQNNGV. The ends were cut back, 2 bases at V and 9 bases at J, with 11 bases in the middle. The CDR3 sequence is 13 residues long. The CDR3 loop is CASSLNRVGEQFF. The CDR3 DNA sequence: TGTGCCAGCAGCTTAAACAGGGTCGGTGAGCAGTTCTTC.

The chain combines TRBV18 with TRBJ2-3; D tentatively reads TRBD1 or TRBD2 (5 bases each). Germline V CDR1 and CDR2: KGHSH, LQKENI. CDR3 length equals 16 residues. V lost 6 bases and J 2 bases, leaving 18 bases between the germline ends. As DNA, the CDR3 is TGTGCCAGCTCCCCCCTAGGGAGAGGGGCCACAGATACGCAGTATTTT. The encoded protein is CASSPLGRGATDTQYF.

The rearrangement uses TRBV5-1 and TRBJ1-1; D perhaps matches TRBD1 (5 bases). The CDR3 contains 14 residues. Germline-derived CDR1 and CDR2 are SGHRS and YFSETQ. The V and J ends lost 4 bases and 7 bases respectively, with 17 bases between them. The CDR3 sequence: CASSPDGGSLEAFF. CDR3 bases: TGCGCCAGCAGCCCAGATGGGGGGAGCCTTGAAGCTTTCTTT.

This clone was observed a single time. The chain uses TRBV6-5 and TRBJ1-1, with 7 nucleotides matching TRBD1. Unmatched junction bases numbered 1, after V lost 6 bases and J lost 3 bases. The V gene's germline CDR1 is MNHEY and CDR2 SVGAGI. The CDR3 totals 12 residues. The CDR3 DNA reads as TGTGCCAGCAGCAGGGGGGACACTGAAGCTTTCTTT. Translation: CASSRGDTEAFF.

The chain couples TRBV19 to TRBJ2-7; TRBD1 matches at 10 bases. V shed 4 bases and J 3 bases; nucleotides not matched to a gene: 6. This CDR3 is built from 15 residues. Germline V gene data show CDR1 as LNHDA and CDR2 as SQIVND (reference sequence). DNA of the CDR3: TGTGCCAGTAGTACCCGACAGGGGGCTTACTACGAGCAGTACTTC. It yields the protein CASSTRQGAYYEQYF.

This chain links TRBV10-3 with TRBJ2-1; the D is unclear. The CDR3 runs 15 residues. CDR1 ENHRY and CDR2 SYGVKD come from the germline V gene. DNA of the CDR3: TGTGCATCCGAAGGTGTGCCGCCTCGGTCCAATGAGCAGTTCTTC. The encoded protein is CASEGVPPRSNEQFF.

This chain uses TRBV7-8 with TRBJ1-4; D is possibly TRBD1 (6 bases). V was trimmed by 5 bases and J by 4 bases, leaving 17 bases between them. The length of the CDR3 is 16 residues. Germline lookup yields CDR1 SGHVS and CDR2 FQNEAQ. The CDR3 sequence: CASSPQDRRVNEKLFF. CDR3 sequence (DNA): TGTGCCAGCAGCCCCCAGGACAGAAGGGTTAATGAAAAACTGTTTTTT.

The rearrangement uses TRBV6-1 and TRBJ2-4, with TRBD1 matching over 9 bases. The junction had 7 bases not matched to a gene; V was cut back by 7 bases and J by 6 bases. Germline V CDR1 and CDR2: MNHNS, SASEGT. The CDR3 sequence is 14 residues long. The CDR3 is CASKTDRGINIQYF. As DNA, the CDR3 is TGTGCCAGCAAAACGGACAGGGGAATAAACATTCAGTACTTC.

This clone was detected once. This chain joins TRBV11-3 and TRBJ2-3, with no clear D. Trimming left V 1 base short and J 0 bases short, with 5 bases between. Germline V gives CDR1 SGHNT, CDR2 YENEEA. CDR3 size: 14 residues. The CDR3 region is CASSLGSSTDTQYF. The CDR3 DNA is TGTGCCAGCAGCTTAGGGTCTAGCACAGATACGCAGTATTTT. Together with reference TRBV11-3 and TRBJ2-3, the CDR3 gives the full variable domain: EAGVVQSPRYKIIEKKQPVAFWCNPISGHNTLYWYLQNLGQGPELLIRYENEEAVDDSQLPKDRFSAERLKGVDSTLKIQPAELGDSAVYLCASSLGSSTDTQYFGPGTRLTVL.

CDR3 DNA: TGTGCCAGTAGTCCAGGACAGGGAGGAGCCGGGGAGCTGTTTTTT. This translates into CASSPGQGGAGELFF. The chain employs TRBV19 and TRBJ2-2; 8 nucleotides line up with TRBD1. The germline V gene encodes CDR1 LNHDA and CDR2 SQIVND (reference sequence). The CDR3 runs to 15 residues. V was clipped by 5 bases and J by 6 bases; unmatched bases: 8.

V gene TRBV7-2 combines with J gene TRBJ2-6, with D perhaps assigned TRBD1 or TRBD2 (5 bases each). Trimming took 5 bases from V and 4 from J, leaving 15 bases between them. The CDR3 has 16 amino acids. CDR1 is SGHTA, CDR2 FQGNSA, per germline. DNA of the CDR3: TGTGCCAGCAGCCCTCCCTCAGGGAGAGGGGCCAACGTCCTGACTTTC. Its translation is CASSPPSGRGANVLTF.